This TCR beta chain was profiled in a study of blood T cell repertoires in COVID-19. Study as a whole: PBMCs, B-cell-depleted T cells, or T cells provided the cDNA or gDNA that made up the material.

The CDR3 is 13 amino acids. CDR1 is SGHNT, CDR2 YYREEE, per germline (reference sequence). Trimming removed 3 bases from V and 1 base from J, with 7 bases in between. Per the original data handling: Reference gene primer amplification gave nucleated cell count estimates. The data were produced by immunoSEQ multiplex PCR, yet TCRdb's version contains in-frame clones alone and is incomplete. That table is the source of V, J and clone size, and D and trimming were worked out from the DNA. The data show about 50,000 clones, with 80% to 90% seen just once and roughly 13% held by the top ten. The V and J genes are TRBV5-4 and TRBJ1-1; D unclear. The clonotype comes from a human donor with active COVID-19. The donor label of this sample is uncertain. Source material: peripheral blood. As DNA, the CDR3 is TGTGCCAGCAGCTCCCGGGAGAACACTGAAGCTTTCTTT. Its translation is CASSSRENTEAFF.